This record concerns one TCR beta chain sequence. What it recognizes is unknown. Between the trimmed V and J ends, which lost 3 bases and 2 bases, there was a span of 7 bases. Per the germline V gene, CDR1 is SEHNR and CDR2 is FQNEAQ (reference sequence). There are 13 residues in the CDR3. These data belong to a study of cytomegalovirus exposure and HLA in healthy donors. Study-wide context: Caucasian-associated ancestry cluster membership applied to over 80% of several hundred genotyped donors.

The PCR was carried out with 60 Vbeta primers and 13 Jbeta primers. As handled by the study authors: Later reanalysis found approximately 80 million unique TCR beta chains, 9 million to 12 million of them shared. Clones were read by immunoSEQ multiplex PCR, and TCRdb kept only the in-frame ones, dropping some. V and J calls and clone size are given by that table; D and trimming were obtained from the DNA. The table has 90,000 to 110,000 clones, around 75% seen once. The study, taken as a whole, reports: There were some V segments, including TRBV6-2 and TRBV6-3, excluded as indistinguishable. Researchers reportedly found TCR beta sequences accurately predicted most subjects' HLA-A and HLA-B alleles.

Sequencing input: PBMCs. The receptor was isolated from a man aged 30 to 45 in good health and CMV-seronegative. This chain connects TRBV7-9 to TRBJ2-5; possibly TRBD2 for D (5 bases). CDR3 residues: CASSFGVQETQYF. Written as DNA, the CDR3 is TGTGCCAGCAGCTTCGGGGTACAAGAGACCCAGTACTTC.